Below, one T cell receptor (beta chain) is given with its context. V was shortened by 4 bases and J by 0 bases, with 13 bases between the two germline ends. The CDR3 is made up of 15 amino acids. Germline V CDR1 and CDR2: SGHDN, FVKESK. It was with a sample-barcoded 5' primer and a J-beta primer mix that a second PCR of roughly 6 to 11 cycles was run. TCRdb analysed the 5' RACE reads with MiXCR anew, one entry per CDR3 protein. Of about 1 million distinct CDR3 sequences in the sample, 20% to 25% were seen once. The data stem from a study of blood T cells in healthy people across ages. The same data also went into a second study, on T cells of mothers and their children.

The J gene is TRBJ2-7, the V gene TRBV14; D unclear. This sequence was found in a girl aged 2 to 9 in good health. The material sequenced was blood. The CDR3 DNA sequence: TGTGCCAGCAGCCCAGAAGGGCAGAGCTCCTACGAGCAGTACTTC. It is translated as CASSPEGQSSYEQYF.